A single sample gave rise to the 8 T cell receptor beta chains below, sequenced in a study of T cell clones after liver transplantation. The repertoire was sequenced with immunoSEQ multiplex PCR; TCRdb's copy has only in-frame clones and lacks some. The table records tens of thousands of clones, approximately 93% of them present only once. The sequenced sample was CD8+ T cells from blood, obtained about 25 months after liver transplant. The receptor source for this set is a human patient who received a liver transplant. Certain T cells may be donor cells from the graft.

In this sample, this clone turned up once. The gene calls are TRBV27 and TRBJ2-2; D is perhaps TRBD1 (7 bases). The CDR3 spans 13 residues. Germline loops: CDR1 MNHEY, CDR2 SMNVEV (reference sequence). V lost 7 bases and J lost 5, with 11 bases in between. The CDR3 region is CASTRGRTGELFF. DNA for the CDR3: TGTGCCAGCACCAGGGGGAGGACCGGGGAGCTGTTTTTT.

This clone was recorded only once. The rearrangement joins TRBV29-1 to TRBJ1-3; no definite D call. This CDR3 is built from 12 residues. Per the germline V gene, CDR1 is SQVTM and CDR2 is ANQGSEA. V was clipped by 6 bases and J by 3 bases, with 9 bases between them. CDR3 coding DNA: TGCAGCGTACGATCGGATGGAAACACCATATATTTT. This translates into CSVRSDGNTIYF.

The V call is TRBV13, the J call TRBJ2-1; 7 nucleotides align to TRBD1. From germline, CDR1 is PRHDT and CDR2 FYEKMQ (reference sequence). After removal of 5 bases from V and 4 bases from J, the junction contained 2 bases not matched to a gene. There are 13 residues in the CDR3. Here the CDR3 DNA reads TGTGCCAGCAGCCGGACAGGTTACAATGAGCAGTTCTTC. Its translation: CASSRTGYNEQFF. Full variable domain (outside the CDR3, taken from reference TRBV13 and TRBJ2-1): AAGVIQSPRHLIKEKRETATLKCYPIPRHDTVYWYQQGPGQDPQFLISFYEKMQSDKGSIPDRFSAQQFSDYHSELNMSSLELGDSALYFCASSRTGYNEQFFGPGTRLTVL.

V gene TRBV7-7 combines with J gene TRBJ2-1; D ambiguous. This CDR3 is 14 amino acids long. Germline CDR1 and CDR2: SSHAT and FNYEAQ (reference sequence). With 0 bases removed from V and 8 bases from J, the gap between germline ends came to 11 bases. Here the CDR3 reads CASSLAGRWDEQFF. The CDR3 DNA follows: TGTGCCAGCAGCTTAGCGGGCAGGTGGGATGAGCAGTTCTTC.

The chain employs TRBV5-1 and TRBJ2-7; D ambiguous. The CDR3 contains 13 residues. V lost 2 bases and J lost 0, with 6 bases in between. Germline CDR1 and CDR2: SGHRS and YFSETQ. The DNA for the CDR3 is TGCGCCAGCAGCTTAACAAGCTCCTACGAGCAGTACTTC. This gives the protein CASSLTSSYEQYF. Drawing the rest from reference TRBV5-1 and TRBJ2-7, the complete variable domain is KAGVTQTPRYLIKTRGQQVTLSCSPISGHRSVSWYQQTPGQGLQFLFEYFSETQRNKGNFPGRFSGRQFSNSRSEMNVSTLELGDSALYLCASSLTSSYEQYFGPGTRLTVT.

The chain has TRBV5-6 and TRBJ2-1; D not certain. V lost 0 bases, J lost 0 bases, and 10 bases lay in between. CDR1 is SGHDT, CDR2 YYEEEE, per germline. The CDR3 loop spans 16 amino acids. DNA of the CDR3: TGTGCCAGCAGCTTGGCCGGATCGAGCTCCTACAATGAGCAGTTCTTC. It encodes CASSLAGSSSYNEQFF.

The chain joins TRBV7-9 to TRBJ2-2; no definite D call. This CDR3 comprises 14 residues. V lost 6 bases and J 8 bases, leaving 16 bases between the germline ends. The germline V gene encodes CDR1 SEHNR and CDR2 FQNEAQ (reference sequence). CDR3: CASSPPRTAGELFF. In DNA, the CDR3 is TGTGCCAGCAGTCCCCCCCGTACCGCGGGGGAGCTGTTTTTT.

The rearrangement uses TRBV5-5 and TRBJ2-1; 11 positions agree with TRBD2. The CDR3 covers 15 residues. Germline values: CDR1 SGHKS, CDR2 YYEKEE (reference sequence). V lost 5 bases, J lost 4 bases, and 5 bases stayed unmatched. CDR3 sequence (DNA): TGTGCCAGCAGTTTTCCTAGCGGGGGGTACAATGAGCAGTTCTTC. Translated: CASSFPSGGYNEQFF.